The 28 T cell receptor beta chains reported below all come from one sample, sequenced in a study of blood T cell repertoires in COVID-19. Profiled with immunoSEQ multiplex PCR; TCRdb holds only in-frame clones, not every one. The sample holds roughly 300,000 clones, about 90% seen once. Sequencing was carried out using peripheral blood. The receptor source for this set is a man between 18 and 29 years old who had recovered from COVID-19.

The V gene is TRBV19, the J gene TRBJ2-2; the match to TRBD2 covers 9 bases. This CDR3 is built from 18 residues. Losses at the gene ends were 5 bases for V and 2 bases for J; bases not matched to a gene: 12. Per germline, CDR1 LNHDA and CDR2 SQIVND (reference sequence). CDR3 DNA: TGTGCCAGTAGTCCACGGGCGGCGGGAGGGCCAAACACCGGGGAGCTGTTTTTT. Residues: CASSPRAAGGPNTGELFF.

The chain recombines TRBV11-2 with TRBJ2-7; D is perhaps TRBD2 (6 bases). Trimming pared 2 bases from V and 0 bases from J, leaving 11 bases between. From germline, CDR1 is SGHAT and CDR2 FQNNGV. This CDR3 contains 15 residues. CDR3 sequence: CASSLPGASSYEQYF. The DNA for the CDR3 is TGTGCCAGCAGCTTACCGGGAGCCTCCTCCTACGAGCAGTACTTC.

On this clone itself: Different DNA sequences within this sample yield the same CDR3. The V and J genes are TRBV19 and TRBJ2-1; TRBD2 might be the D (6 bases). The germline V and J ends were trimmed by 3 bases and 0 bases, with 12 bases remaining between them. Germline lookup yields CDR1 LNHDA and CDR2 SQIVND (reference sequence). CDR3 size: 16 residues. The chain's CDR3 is CASSISGGSSYNEQFF. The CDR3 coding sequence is TGTGCCAGTAGTATTAGTGGAGGGAGCTCCTACAATGAGCAGTTCTTC.

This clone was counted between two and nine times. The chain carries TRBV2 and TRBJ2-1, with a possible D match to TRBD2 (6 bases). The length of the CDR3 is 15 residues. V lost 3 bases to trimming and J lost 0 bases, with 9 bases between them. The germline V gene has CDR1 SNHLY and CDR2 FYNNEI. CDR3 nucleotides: TGTGCCAGCAGTGACAGACTAGGCTCCTACAATGAGCAGTTCTTC. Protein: CASSDRLGSYNEQFF.

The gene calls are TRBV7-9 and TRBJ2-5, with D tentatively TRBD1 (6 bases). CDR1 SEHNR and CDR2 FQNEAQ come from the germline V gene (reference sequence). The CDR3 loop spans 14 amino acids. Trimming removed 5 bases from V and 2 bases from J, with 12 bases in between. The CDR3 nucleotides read TGTGCCAGCAGCCAGGACAGCTCTCAAGAGACCCAGTACTTC. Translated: CASSQDSSQETQYF.

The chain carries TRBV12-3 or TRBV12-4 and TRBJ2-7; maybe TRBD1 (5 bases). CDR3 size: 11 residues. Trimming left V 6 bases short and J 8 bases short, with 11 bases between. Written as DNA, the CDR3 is TGTGCCAGCAGGCAAGGGGCTAAGCAGTACTTC. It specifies CASRQGAKQYF.

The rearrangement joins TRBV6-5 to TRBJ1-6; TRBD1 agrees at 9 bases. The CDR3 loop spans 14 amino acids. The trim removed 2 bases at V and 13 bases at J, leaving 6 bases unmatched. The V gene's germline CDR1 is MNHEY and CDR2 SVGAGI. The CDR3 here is CASSYEGQGRPLHF. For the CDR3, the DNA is TGTGCCAGCAGTTACGAGGGACAGGGAAGGCCCCTCCACTTT.

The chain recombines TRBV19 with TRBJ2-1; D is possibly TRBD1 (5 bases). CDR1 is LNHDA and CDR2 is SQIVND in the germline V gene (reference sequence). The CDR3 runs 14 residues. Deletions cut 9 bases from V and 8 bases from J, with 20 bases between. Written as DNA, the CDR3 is TGTGCCAGCTCCAGGGCGGTAATTGGGCATGAGCAGTTCTTC. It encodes CASSRAVIGHEQFF.

CDR3 in DNA: TGTGCCAGCAGCTTGAGGACCGGACAGTTCCCCTATGGCTACACCTTC. Translation gives CASSLRTGQFPYGYTF. The genes are TRBV5-6 and TRBJ1-2; the D gene is possibly TRBD1 (6 bases). There are 16 residues in the CDR3. V was trimmed by 1 base and J by 4 bases, leaving 17 bases between them. Germline V gene lookup returns CDR1 SGHDT and CDR2 YYEEEE.

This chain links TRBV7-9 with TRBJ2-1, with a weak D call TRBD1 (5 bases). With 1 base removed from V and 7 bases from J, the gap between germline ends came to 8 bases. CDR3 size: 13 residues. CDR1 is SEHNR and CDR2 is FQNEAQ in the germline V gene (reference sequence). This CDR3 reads CASSLDAGNEQFF. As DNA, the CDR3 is TGTGCCAGCAGCTTAGACGCAGGGAATGAGCAGTTCTTC.

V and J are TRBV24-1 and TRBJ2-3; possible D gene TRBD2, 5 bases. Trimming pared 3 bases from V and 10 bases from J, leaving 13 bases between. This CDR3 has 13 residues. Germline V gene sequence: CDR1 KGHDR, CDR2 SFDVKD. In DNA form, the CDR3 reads TGTGCCACCAGTGATCACGGGGTTGAGGCGCAGTATTTT. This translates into CATSDHGVEAQYF.

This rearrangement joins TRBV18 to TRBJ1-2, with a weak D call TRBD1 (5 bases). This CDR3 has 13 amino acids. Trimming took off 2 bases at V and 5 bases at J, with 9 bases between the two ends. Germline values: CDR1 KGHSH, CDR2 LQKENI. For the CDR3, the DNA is TGTGCCAGCTCACCATCGACAGAGTATGGCTACACCTTC. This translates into CASSPSTEYGYTF.

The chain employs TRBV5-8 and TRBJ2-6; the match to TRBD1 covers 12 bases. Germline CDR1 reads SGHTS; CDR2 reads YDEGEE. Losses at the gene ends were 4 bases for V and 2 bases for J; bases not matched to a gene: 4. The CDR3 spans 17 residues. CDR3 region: CASSLGQGAPGANVLTF. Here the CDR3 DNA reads TGTGCCAGCAGCCTGGGACAGGGGGCGCCTGGGGCCAACGTCCTGACTTTC.

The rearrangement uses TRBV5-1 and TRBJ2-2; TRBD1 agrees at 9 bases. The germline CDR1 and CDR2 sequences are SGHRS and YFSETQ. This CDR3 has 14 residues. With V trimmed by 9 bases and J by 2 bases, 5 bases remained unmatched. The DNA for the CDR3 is TGCGCCACCGGACAGGGGACAAACACCGGGGAGCTGTTTTTT. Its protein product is CATGQGTNTGELFF.

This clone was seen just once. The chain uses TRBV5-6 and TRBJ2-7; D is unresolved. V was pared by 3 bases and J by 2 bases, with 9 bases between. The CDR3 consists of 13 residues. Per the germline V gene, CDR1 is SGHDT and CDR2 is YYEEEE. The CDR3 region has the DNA TGTGCCAGCAGCTCGGTAGCAACCTACGAGCAGTACTTC. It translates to CASSSVATYEQYF.

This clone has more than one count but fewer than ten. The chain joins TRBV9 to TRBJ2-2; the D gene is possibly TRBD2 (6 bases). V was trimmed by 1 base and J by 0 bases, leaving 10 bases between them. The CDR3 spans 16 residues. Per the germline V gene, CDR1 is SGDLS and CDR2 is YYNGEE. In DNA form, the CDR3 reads TGTGCCAGCAGCGTATCCGGGACTTCGAACACCGGGGAGCTGTTTTTT. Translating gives CASSVSGTSNTGELFF.

Here the CDR3 reads CASSLGAGMNTEAFF. CDR3 nucleotide sequence: TGTGCCAGCAGCCTAGGGGCGGGCATGAACACTGAAGCTTTCTTT. The chain employs TRBV7-2 and TRBJ1-1, with D maybe TRBD1 (5 bases). This CDR3 is 15 amino acids long. V was trimmed by 5 bases and J by 0 bases, leaving 13 bases between them. Germline lookup yields CDR1 SGHTA and CDR2 FQGNSA.

The CDR3 nucleotides are TGTGCCAGCGAGGGACAGAGAGTTAACACCGGGGAGCTGTTTTTT. Translation: CASEGQRVNTGELFF. This sequence joins TRBV25-1 and TRBJ2-2, with 7 bases fitting TRBD1. V lost 8 bases to trimming and J lost 2 bases; unmatched junction nucleotides: 8. Germline CDR1 and CDR2: MGHDK and SYGVNS. CDR3 length: 15 residues.

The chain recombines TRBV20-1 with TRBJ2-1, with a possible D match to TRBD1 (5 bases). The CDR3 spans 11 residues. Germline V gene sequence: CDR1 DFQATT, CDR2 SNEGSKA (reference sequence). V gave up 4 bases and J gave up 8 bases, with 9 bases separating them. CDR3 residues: CSAIQGHEQFF. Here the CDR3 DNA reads TGCAGTGCTATCCAGGGCCATGAGCAGTTCTTC.

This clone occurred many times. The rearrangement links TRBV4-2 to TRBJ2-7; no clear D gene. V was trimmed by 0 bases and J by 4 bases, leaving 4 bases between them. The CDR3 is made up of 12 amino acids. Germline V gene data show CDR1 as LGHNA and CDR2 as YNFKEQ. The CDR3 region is CASSQDAYEQYF. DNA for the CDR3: TGTGCCAGCAGCCAAGATGCGTACGAGCAGTACTTC.

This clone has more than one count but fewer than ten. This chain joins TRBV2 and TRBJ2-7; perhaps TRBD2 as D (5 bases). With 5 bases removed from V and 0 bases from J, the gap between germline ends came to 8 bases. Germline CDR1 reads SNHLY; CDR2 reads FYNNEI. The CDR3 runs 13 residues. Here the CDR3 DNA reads TGTGCCAGCAGTTGGACTTGCTCCTACGAGCAGTACTTC. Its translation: CASSWTCSYEQYF.

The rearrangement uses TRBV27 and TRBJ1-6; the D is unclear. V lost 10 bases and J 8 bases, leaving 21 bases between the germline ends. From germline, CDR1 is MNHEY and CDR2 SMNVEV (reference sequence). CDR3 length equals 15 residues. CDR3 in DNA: TGTGCCACCCGGATCGGGGTAGGGTTTGATTCACCCCTCCACTTT. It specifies CATRIGVGFDSPLHF.

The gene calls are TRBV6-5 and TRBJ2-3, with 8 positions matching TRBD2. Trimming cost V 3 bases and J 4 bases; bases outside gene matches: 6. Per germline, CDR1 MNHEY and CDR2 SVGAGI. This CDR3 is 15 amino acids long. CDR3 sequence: CASSYSVGGADTQYF. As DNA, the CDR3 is TGTGCCAGCAGTTATTCCGTCGGGGGGGCAGATACGCAGTATTTT.

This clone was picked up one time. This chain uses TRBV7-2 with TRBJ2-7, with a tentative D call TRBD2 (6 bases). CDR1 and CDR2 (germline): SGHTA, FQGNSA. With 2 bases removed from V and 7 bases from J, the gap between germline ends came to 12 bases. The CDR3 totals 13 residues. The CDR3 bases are TGTGCCAGCAGCTTATTGATGGGGGGTGAGCAGTACTTC. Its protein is CASSLLMGGEQYF. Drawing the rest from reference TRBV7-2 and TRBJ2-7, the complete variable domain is GAGVSQSPSNKVTEKGKDVELRCDPISGHTALYWYRQSLGQGLEFLIYFQGNSAPDKSGLPSDRFSAERTGGSVSTLTIQRTQQEDSAVYLCASSLLMGGEQYFGPGTRLTVT.

CDR3 residues: CASSYSYSTYNEQFF. Here the CDR3 DNA reads TGTGCCAGCAGTTACTCTTATAGCACCTACAATGAGCAGTTCTTC. The J gene is TRBJ2-1, the V gene TRBV6-6; D uncertain. Germline assignment: CDR1 MNHNY and CDR2 SVGAGI (reference sequence). V dropped 0 bases and J dropped 2 bases, with 8 bases sitting between them. The length of the CDR3 is 15 residues.

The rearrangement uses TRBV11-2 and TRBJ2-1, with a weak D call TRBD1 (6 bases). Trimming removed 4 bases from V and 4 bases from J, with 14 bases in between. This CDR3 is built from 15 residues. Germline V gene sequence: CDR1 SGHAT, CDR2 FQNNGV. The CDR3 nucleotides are TGTGCCAGCAGCTACAGACAGGACCGTTACAATGAGCAGTTCTTC. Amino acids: CASSYRQDRYNEQFF.

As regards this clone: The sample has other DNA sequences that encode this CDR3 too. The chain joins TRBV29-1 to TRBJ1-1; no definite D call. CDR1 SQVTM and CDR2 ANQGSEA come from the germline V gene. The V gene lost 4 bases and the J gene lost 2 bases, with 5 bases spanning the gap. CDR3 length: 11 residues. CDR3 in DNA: TGCAGCGTTGTCCTAAACACTGAAGCTTTCTTT. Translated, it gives CSVVLNTEAFF.

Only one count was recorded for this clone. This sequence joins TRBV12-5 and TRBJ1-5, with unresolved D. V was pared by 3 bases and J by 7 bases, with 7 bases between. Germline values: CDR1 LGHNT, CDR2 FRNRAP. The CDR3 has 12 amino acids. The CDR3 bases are TGTGCTAGTGGTTTAAGCCCCCAGCCCCAGCATTTT. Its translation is CASGLSPQPQHF.